This TCR beta chain was sequenced during a study of spatial heterogeneity in lung cancer. Each CDR3 protein is one row after TCRdb ran MiXCR on the 5' RACE reads. The top ten hold about 7.1% of the sample, which has 60,000 to 80,000 distinct CDR3 sequences, more than 10% seen once. The sample's time point: sample taken at primary tumor resection. The sequenced material consisted of unsorted whole RNA from tumor, nontumor lung or frozen PBMC. The CDR3 consists of 14 residues. The V gene lost 4 bases and the J gene lost 4 bases, with 11 bases spanning the gap. CDR1 is SGHVS and CDR2 is FQNEAQ in the germline V gene.

This TCR derives from a male donor with early-stage non-small cell lung cancer. J is TRBJ2-1 and V is TRBV7-8, with D possibly TRBD2 on 6 matching bases. The source material was PBMCs, sampled at surgery. The CDR3 nucleotides are TGTGCCAGCAGCTACCGGGACTGGTACAATGAGCAGTTCTTC. Translation gives CASSYRDWYNEQFF.